The 13 T cell receptor beta chains below come from one sample, sequenced in a study of blood T cells in healthy people across ages. A sample-barcoded 5' primer and a J-beta primer mix were used in a second PCR of roughly 7 to 12 cycles. TCRdb reanalysed the 5' RACE reads using MiXCR and keeps one entry per CDR3 protein. This table has some 850,000 distinct CDR3 sequences, roughly 25% appearing once. These records were also assigned to another study, of T cells of mothers and their children.

Sequencing input: blood. These receptors originate from a boy younger than 18 in good health.

The chain links TRBV5-1 to TRBJ2-3; 8 bases fit TRBD2. J lost 2 bases, V lost 4 bases, and 6 bases had no gene match. The germline V gene encodes CDR1 SGHRS and CDR2 YFSETQ. This CDR3 spans 15 amino acids. The CDR3 DNA is TGCGCCAGCAGCCCGGGGACTAGGACCACAGATACGCAGTATTTT. Its translation is CASSPGTRTTDTQYF.

This clonotype was seen more than once but under ten times. At one end the junction does not follow the germline gene, possibly because of a read error. Written as DNA, the CDR3 is TGTGCCATCAGTGAGTCTAAGGGACGGAATACTTTC. This encodes CAISESKGRNTF. The chain employs TRBV10-3 and TRBJ2-5; possibly TRBD1 or TRBD2 for D (5 bases each). Germline V lookup: CDR1 ENHRY, CDR2 SYGVKD. The CDR3 consists of 12 residues.

This clonotype was detected only a few times. The chain has TRBV10-3 and TRBJ1-2, with D tentatively TRBD1 (5 bases). The V gene's germline CDR1 is ENHRY and CDR2 SYGVKD. Trimming shortened V by 0 bases and J by 5 bases, and 13 bases separated the two germline ends. This CDR3 is 15 amino acids long. The CDR3 nucleotides are TGTGCCATCAGTGAGTCAAAGGCCCCAGGGTATGGCTACACCTTC. Amino acid sequence: CAISESKAPGYGYTF.

This clonotype appeared a few times. CDR3 protein: CASSPRGRRAVSDTQYF. The CDR3 nucleotides are TGTGCCAGCAGCCCCCGGGGCCGCCGGGCGGTATCAGATACGCAGTATTTT. The chain combines TRBV28 with TRBJ2-3; the D gene could be TRBD1 or TRBD2 (5 bases each). The V and J ends lost 6 bases and 4 bases respectively, with 23 bases between them. Per germline, CDR1 MDHEN and CDR2 SYDVKM. The CDR3 is made up of 17 amino acids.

This clonotype turned up a few times. The chain links TRBV29-1 to TRBJ1-3; 7 nucleotides line up with TRBD1. The CDR3 has 12 residues. From germline, CDR1 is SQVTM and CDR2 ANQGSEA. The ends lost 7 bases at V and 5 bases at J; junction bases unmatched: 5. CDR3 protein: CSAVTGRNTIYF. The CDR3, as DNA: TGCAGCGCCGTGACAGGGAGAAACACCATATATTTT.

The V gene is TRBV4-1, the J gene TRBJ2-2; 8 bases align to TRBD1. The CDR3 runs to 17 residues. V was pared by 4 bases and J by 1 base, with 8 bases of the junction left unmatched. Per the germline V gene, CDR1 is MGHRA and CDR2 is YSYEKL. Here the CDR3 DNA reads TGCGCCAGCAGCCCTACTAGGGGACAGGAGAACACCGGGGAGCTGTTTTTT. It yields the protein CASSPTRGQENTGELFF.

This sequence joins TRBV15 and TRBJ1-2, with D possibly being TRBD1 (6 bases). Per the germline V gene, CDR1 is LNHNV and CDR2 is YYDKDF (reference sequence). This CDR3 contains 17 residues. Trimming shortened V by 3 bases and J by 3 bases, and 20 bases separated the two germline ends. The DNA of the CDR3 is TGTGCCACCAGCAGTTTCCCTTGGGGGCGCAGGGACTATGGCTACACCTTC. Translation gives CATSSFPWGRRDYGYTF.

The genes are TRBV3-1 and TRBJ1-2; D call uncertain. V lost 0 bases, J lost 0 bases, and 2 bases lay in between. Germline-derived CDR1 and CDR2 are LGHDT and YNNKEL (reference sequence). This CDR3 has 13 amino acids. The CDR3 loop reads CASSQEANYGYTF. DNA of the CDR3: TGTGCCAGCAGCCAAGAGGCTAACTATGGCTACACCTTC.

The chain carries TRBV5-1 and TRBJ2-5, with unresolved D. The V end lost 2 bases, the J end lost 4 bases, and 15 bases lay between the germline ends. Germline V gene lookup returns CDR1 SGHRS and CDR2 YFSETQ. The CDR3 is 15 residues long. The CDR3 here is CASSFWVQPGETQYF. The CDR3 DNA reads TGCGCCAGCAGCTTCTGGGTCCAGCCGGGAGAGACCCAGTACTTC.

This clonotype was counted between two and nine times. The chain employs TRBV20-1 and TRBJ2-2; possible D gene TRBD1, 6 bases. Looked up from germline, CDR1 is DFQATT and CDR2 is SNEGSKA (reference sequence). This CDR3 is 14 amino acids long. V was trimmed by 3 bases and J by 2 bases, leaving 10 bases between them. The CDR3 region has the DNA TGCAGTGCTAGGACAGGTCTTAACACCGGGGAGCTGTTTTTT. This gives the protein CSARTGLNTGELFF.

This chain uses TRBV6-5 with TRBJ2-5; the D gene is possibly TRBD2 (5 bases). The CDR3 is 15 amino acids. Trimming took off 3 bases at V and 1 base at J, with 12 bases between the two ends. Germline V lookup: CDR1 MNHEY, CDR2 SVGAGI. In DNA form, the CDR3 reads TGTGCCAGCAGTTATGCCGTACGGGGCCAAGAGACCCAGTACTTC. It translates to CASSYAVRGQETQYF.

J is TRBJ2-4 and V is TRBV7-9; tentative D call: TRBD1 (6 bases). There are 17 residues in the CDR3. V was cut by 4 bases and J by 7 bases, with 23 bases left in between. Germline V gene sequence: CDR1 SEHNR, CDR2 FQNEAQ (reference sequence). In DNA, the CDR3 is TGTGCCAGCAGCTCCCCAGGGGAGCCCCAGGGCAGGAACATTCAGTACTTC. Amino acid sequence: CASSSPGEPQGRNIQYF.

The genes are TRBV20-1 and TRBJ2-1; 9 positions match TRBD2. Germline V CDR1 and CDR2: DFQATT, SNEGSKA (reference sequence). The CDR3 is 16 amino acids. Unmatched junction bases numbered 18, after V lost 4 bases and J lost 11 bases. CDR3 sequence: CSANEGAGGPGSKQFF. The CDR3, as DNA: TGCAGTGCTAACGAAGGTGCGGGGGGGCCTGGGTCGAAGCAGTTCTTC.